One sample yielded the 7 T cell receptor beta chains listed below, sequenced in a study of regulatory T cells in long-lasting Graves disease. Arm-PCR of CDR3 regions with iRepertoire HTBI primers generated TCR beta libraries. TCRdb re-derived calls from the multiplex PCR reads in MiXCR, one entry per CDR3 protein. Of fewer than 600,000 distinct CDR3 sequences listed, less than 25% are singletons. Time point: persistent/refractory GD, antithyroid drugs over 5 years with positive TRAb. The TCR library was prepared using RNA isolated from PBMCs. The starting material was peripheral blood mononuclear cells (PBMCs), obtained when the disease was refractory, from a patient treated with antithyroid drugs. These receptors were taken from a female donor with Graves disease.

The J gene is TRBJ1-5, the V gene TRBV20-1; 7 positions match TRBD1. Per germline, CDR1 DFQATT and CDR2 SNEGSKA (reference sequence). Losses at the gene ends were 5 bases for V and 0 bases for J; bases not matched to a gene: 13. The CDR3 runs 17 residues. The CDR3 DNA follows: TGCAGTGCTCTGGACAGGAGGGGGGTGGATAGCAATCAGCCCCAGCATTTT. Protein: CSALDRRGVDSNQPQHF.

This clonotype was counted ten times or more. V gene TRBV24-1 combines with J gene TRBJ1-1; D unclear. The CDR3 contains 13 residues. Trimming took off 8 bases at V and 0 bases at J, with 9 bases between the two ends. Germline loops: CDR1 KGHDR, CDR2 SFDVKD. The CDR3 bases are TGTGCCACCACCGGGAGCCTGAACACTGAAGCTTTCTTT. Amino acid sequence: CATTGSLNTEAFF.

This clonotype was counted a few times. In DNA form, the CDR3 reads TGCAGCGTAGTTGGGAGAATAGGCGGGCCGGCAACTAATGAAAAACTGTTTTTT. This translates into CSVVGRIGGPATNEKLFF. The chain is built from TRBV29-1 and TRBJ1-4, with D hard to call. The CDR3 has 18 amino acids. Per the germline V gene, CDR1 is SQVTM and CDR2 is ANQGSEA. Trimming left V 6 bases short and J 0 bases short, with 23 bases between.

This clonotype has only a few counts. This chain joins TRBV5-1 and TRBJ2-2; 12 bases are a match to TRBD2. The CDR3 extends over 16 amino acids. The ends lost 2 bases at V and 2 bases at J; junction bases unmatched: 1. Germline V CDR1 and CDR2: SGHRS, YFSETQ. CDR3 DNA sequence: TGCGCCAGCAGCTTCGGACTAGCGGGAAACACCGGGGAGCTGTTTTTT. Translation gives CASSFGLAGNTGELFF.

CDR3 nucleotide sequence: TGTGCCAGCAGTCCCAGGACAGGGGCCTCCTACGAGCAGTACTTC. This codes for CASSPRTGASYEQYF. The rearrangement links TRBV12-3 or TRBV12-4 to TRBJ2-7; 9 nucleotides align to TRBD1. The CDR3 sequence is 15 residues long. Trimming took 5 bases from V and 0 from J; bases not matched to a gene: 5.

The sample holds a few counts of this clonotype. This rearrangement joins TRBV27 to TRBJ1-2, with 8 bases aligning to TRBD1. Germline CDR1 is MNHEY and CDR2 is SMNVEV (reference sequence). This CDR3 region has 16 residues. The ends lost 3 bases at V and 0 bases at J; junction bases unmatched: 6. In DNA form, the CDR3 reads TGTGCCAGCAGTTTTTACCCAGGGGGCACTAACTATGGCTACACCTTC. Residues: CASSFYPGGTNYGYTF.

This clonotype has just a few counts. The genes are TRBV7-9 and TRBJ1-5; no definite D call. V lost 6 bases, J lost 7 bases, and 16 bases lay in between. Germline V lookup: CDR1 SEHNR, CDR2 FQNEAQ (reference sequence). CDR3 size: 14 residues. The CDR3 sequence: CASSTLGLNQPQHF. CDR3 in DNA: TGTGCCAGCAGTACCCTAGGGTTGAACCAGCCCCAGCATTTT. The entire variable domain, with the rest obtained from reference TRBV7-9 and TRBJ1-5, is as follows: DTGVSQNPRHKITKRGQNVTFRCDPISEHNRLYWYRQTLGQGPEFLTYFQNEAQLEKSRLLSDRFSAERPKGSFSTLEIQRTEQGDSAMYLCASSTLGLNQPQHFGDGTRLSIL.